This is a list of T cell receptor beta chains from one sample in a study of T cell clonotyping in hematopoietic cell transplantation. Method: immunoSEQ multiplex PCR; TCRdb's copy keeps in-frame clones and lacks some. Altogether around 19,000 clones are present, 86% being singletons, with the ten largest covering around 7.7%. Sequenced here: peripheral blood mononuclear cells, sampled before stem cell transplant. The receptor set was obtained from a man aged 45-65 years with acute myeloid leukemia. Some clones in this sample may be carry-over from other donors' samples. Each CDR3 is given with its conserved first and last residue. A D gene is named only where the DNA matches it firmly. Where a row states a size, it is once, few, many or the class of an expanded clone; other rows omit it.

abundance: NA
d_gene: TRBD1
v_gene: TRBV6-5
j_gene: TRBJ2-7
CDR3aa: CASSYPPGQGNYEQYF
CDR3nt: TGTGCCAGCAGTTACCCACCGGGACAGGGAAACTACGAGCAGTACTTC

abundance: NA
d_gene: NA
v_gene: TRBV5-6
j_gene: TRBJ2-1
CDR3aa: CASSFWGGNGNEQFF
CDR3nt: TGTGCCAGCAGCTTCTGGGGGGGCAACGGAAATGAGCAGTTCTTC

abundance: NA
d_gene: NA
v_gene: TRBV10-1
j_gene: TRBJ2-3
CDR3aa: CASSEVDSTDTQYF
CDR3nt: TGCGCCAGCAGTGAGGTGGACTCCACAGATACGCAGTATTTT

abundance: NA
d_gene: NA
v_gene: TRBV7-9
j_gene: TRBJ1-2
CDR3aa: CASSLVGSNYGYTF
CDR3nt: TGTGCCAGCAGCTTAGTAGGGTCCAACTATGGCTACACCTTC

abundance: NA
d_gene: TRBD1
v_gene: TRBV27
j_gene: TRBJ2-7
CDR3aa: CASSPTGTGSEQYF
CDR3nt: TGTGCCAGCAGCCCTACCGGGACAGGGAGCGAGCAGTACTTC

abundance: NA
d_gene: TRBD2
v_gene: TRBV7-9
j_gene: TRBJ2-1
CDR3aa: CASSFLTSGEQFF
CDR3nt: TGTGCCAGCAGCTTCCTTACTAGCGGAGAGCAGTTCTTC

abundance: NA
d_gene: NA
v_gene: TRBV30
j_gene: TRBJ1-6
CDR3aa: CAWSVRQDNSPLHF
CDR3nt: TGTGCCTGGAGTGTACGCCAGGACAATTCACCCCTCCACTTT

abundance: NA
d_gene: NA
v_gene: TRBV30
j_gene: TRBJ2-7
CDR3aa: CAWSVRGIPYEQYF
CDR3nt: TGTGCCTGGAGTGTACGGGGGATCCCCTACGAGCAGTACTTC

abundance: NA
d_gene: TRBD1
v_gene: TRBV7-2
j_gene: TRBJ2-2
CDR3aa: CAGQTGGAGELFF
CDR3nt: TGTGCCGGCCAAACAGGGGGCGCCGGGGAGCTGTTTTTT

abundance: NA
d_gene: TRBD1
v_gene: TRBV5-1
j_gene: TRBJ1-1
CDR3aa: CASSLAPTGGLNTEAFF
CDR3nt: TGCGCCAGCAGCTTGGCCCCGACAGGGGGTTTGAACACTGAAGCTTTCTTT

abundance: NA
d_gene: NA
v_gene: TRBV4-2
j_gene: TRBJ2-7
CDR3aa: CASSQEVTQAYEQYF
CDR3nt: TGTGCCAGCAGCCAAGAGGTGACACAAGCCTACGAGCAGTACTTC

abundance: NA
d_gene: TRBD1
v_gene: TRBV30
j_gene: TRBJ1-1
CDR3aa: CAWTPRTGGTEAFF
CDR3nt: TGTGCCTGGACCCCTCGGACAGGGGGCACTGAAGCTTTCTTT

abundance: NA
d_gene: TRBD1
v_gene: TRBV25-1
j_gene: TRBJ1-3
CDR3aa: CASSESGRQGFGNTIYF
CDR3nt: TGTGCCAGCAGTGAATCTGGGAGACAGGGATTTGGAAACACCATATATTTT

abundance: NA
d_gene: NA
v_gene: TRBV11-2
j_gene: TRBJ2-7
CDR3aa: CASSSVILQFDEQYF
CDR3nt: TGTGCCAGCAGCTCCGTTATTTTACAGTTTGACGAGCAGTACTTC

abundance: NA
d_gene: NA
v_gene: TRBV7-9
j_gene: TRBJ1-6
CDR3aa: CASSLNNNSPLHF
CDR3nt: TGTGCCAGCAGCCTCAACAATAATTCACCCCTCCACTTT

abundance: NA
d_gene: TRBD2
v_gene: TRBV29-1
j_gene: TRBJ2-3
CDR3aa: CSVSPGGWDTQYF
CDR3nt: TGCAGCGTGTCTCCGGGGGGTTGGGATACGCAGTATTTT

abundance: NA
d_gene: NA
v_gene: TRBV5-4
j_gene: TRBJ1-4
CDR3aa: CASSLKGFGEKLFF
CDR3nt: TGTGCCAGCAGCTTGAAAGGGTTCGGGGAAAAACTGTTTTTT

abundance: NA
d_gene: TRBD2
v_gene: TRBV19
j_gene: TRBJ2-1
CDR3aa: CASSIAGLAGGSSYNEQFF
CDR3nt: TGTGCCAGTAGTATAGCGGGACTAGCGGGGGGGAGCTCCTACAATGAGCAGTTCTTC

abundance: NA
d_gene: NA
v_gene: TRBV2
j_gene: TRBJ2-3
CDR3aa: CASSEGQGQNTQYF
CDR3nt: TGTGCCAGCAGTGAAGGGCAGGGGCAAAATACGCAGTATTTT

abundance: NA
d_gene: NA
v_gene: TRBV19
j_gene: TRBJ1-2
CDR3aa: CASSPAGKHGYTF
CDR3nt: TGTGCCAGTAGTCCGGCAGGAAAGCATGGCTACACCTTC

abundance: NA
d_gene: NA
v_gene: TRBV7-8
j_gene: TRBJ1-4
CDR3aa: CASSLAGEETTNEKLFF
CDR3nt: TGTGCCAGCAGCTTAGCCGGGGAGGAGACAACTAATGAAAAACTGTTTTTT

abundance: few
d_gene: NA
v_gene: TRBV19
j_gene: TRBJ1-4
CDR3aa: CASSMQTGATNEKLFF
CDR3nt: TGTGCCAGTAGTATGCAAACGGGAGCAACTAATGAAAAACTGTTTTTT

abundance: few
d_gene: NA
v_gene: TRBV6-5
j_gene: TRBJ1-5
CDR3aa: CASSPWVGKPQHF
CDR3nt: TGTGCCAGCAGTCCGTGGGTCGGGAAGCCCCAGCATTTT

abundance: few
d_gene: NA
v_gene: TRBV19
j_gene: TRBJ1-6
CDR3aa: CASSIGGPSNNSPLHF
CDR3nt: TGTGCCAGTAGTATTGGAGGGCCATCGAATAATTCACCCCTCCACTTT

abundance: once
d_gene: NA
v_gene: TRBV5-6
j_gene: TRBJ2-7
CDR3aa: CASSLEVNEQYF
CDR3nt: TGTGCCAGCAGCTTGGAAGTCAACGAGCAGTACTTC

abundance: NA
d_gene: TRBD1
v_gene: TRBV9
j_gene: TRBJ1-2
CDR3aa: CASSVAGTGAYGYTF
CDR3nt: TGTGCCAGCAGCGTGGCCGGGACAGGGGCCTATGGCTACACCTTC